This entry is about one T cell receptor beta chain. The data belong to a study of blood T cell repertoires in COVID-19. The CDR3 spans 13 residues. Germline loops: CDR1 SQVTM, CDR2 ANQGSEA. V was cut by 3 bases and J by 6 bases, with 13 bases left in between. All recovered Cohort 3 donors got two negative PCRs, got clearance, or saw symptom resolution. Original processing methods: Reference gene primer amplification yielded estimated nucleated cell counts. Sequenced by immunoSEQ multiplex PCR; TCRdb stores in-frame clones only, minus some. Clonal size and the V and J genes are those of that table, whereas D and trimming came from the DNA. The sample holds roughly 520,000 clones, approximately 87% seen once.

The chain employs TRBV29-1 and TRBJ2-3, with D possibly TRBD2 on 5 matching bases. The receptor was derived from a woman between 40 and 55 years old who had recovered from COVID-19. The source material was PBMCs or T cells enriched from blood (not recorded which). DNA of the CDR3: TGCAGCGTTGATATGCGGCCGGGGGATACGCAGTATTTT. This encodes CSVDMRPGDTQYF.